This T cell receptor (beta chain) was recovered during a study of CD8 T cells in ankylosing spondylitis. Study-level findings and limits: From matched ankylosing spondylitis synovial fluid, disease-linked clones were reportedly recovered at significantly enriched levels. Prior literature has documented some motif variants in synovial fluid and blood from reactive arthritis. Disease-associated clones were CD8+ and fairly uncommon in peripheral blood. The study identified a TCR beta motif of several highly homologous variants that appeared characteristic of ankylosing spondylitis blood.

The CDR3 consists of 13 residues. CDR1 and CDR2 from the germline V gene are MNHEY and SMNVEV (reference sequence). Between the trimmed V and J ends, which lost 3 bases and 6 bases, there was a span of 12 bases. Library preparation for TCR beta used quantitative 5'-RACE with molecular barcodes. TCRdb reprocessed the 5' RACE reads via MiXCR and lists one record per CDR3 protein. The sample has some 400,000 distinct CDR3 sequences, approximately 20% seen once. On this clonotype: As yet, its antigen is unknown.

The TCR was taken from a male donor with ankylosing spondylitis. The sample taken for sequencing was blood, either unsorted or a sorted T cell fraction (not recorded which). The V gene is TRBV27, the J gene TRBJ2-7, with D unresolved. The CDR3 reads CASSLSVNREQYF. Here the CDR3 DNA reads TGTGCCAGCAGTTTGTCCGTGAACCGCGAGCAGTACTTC.